This TCR beta chain was captured by sequencing in a study of cytomegalovirus exposure and HLA in healthy donors. V shed 8 bases, J shed 5 bases, and the junction held 6 bases outside the gene matches. Germline V gives CDR1 GTSNPN, CDR2 SVGIG (reference sequence). The CDR3 runs 12 residues. Researchers ran the PCR with 60 Vbeta and 13 Jbeta primers. This table comes from immunoSEQ multiplex PCR, and its TCRdb copy is limited to in-frame clones, with some not included. Of about 140,000 clones listed, roughly 79% are singletons. The chain has TRBV30 and TRBJ2-7; 10 bases agree with TRBD1. This clonotype was obtained from a woman aged 40 to 50 in good health and CMV-seronegative. Sequences were obtained from PBMCs. The CDR3 DNA reads as TGTGCCACCGACAGGGGGCTCAACGAGCAGTACTTC. Translated: CATDRGLNEQYF.